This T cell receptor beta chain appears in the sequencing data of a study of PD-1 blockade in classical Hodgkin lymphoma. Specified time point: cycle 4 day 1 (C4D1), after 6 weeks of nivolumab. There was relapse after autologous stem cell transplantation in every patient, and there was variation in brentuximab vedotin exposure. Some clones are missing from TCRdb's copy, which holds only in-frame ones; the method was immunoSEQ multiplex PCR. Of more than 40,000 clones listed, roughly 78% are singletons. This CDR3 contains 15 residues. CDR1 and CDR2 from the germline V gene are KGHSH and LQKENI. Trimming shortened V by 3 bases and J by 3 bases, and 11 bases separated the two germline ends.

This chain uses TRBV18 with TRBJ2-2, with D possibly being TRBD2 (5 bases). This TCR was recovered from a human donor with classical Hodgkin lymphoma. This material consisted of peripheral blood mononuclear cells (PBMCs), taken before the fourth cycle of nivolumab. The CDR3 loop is CASSPLPGDTGELFF. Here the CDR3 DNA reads TGTGCCAGCTCACCCCTCCCCGGGGACACCGGGGAGCTGTTTTTT.